The 2 T cell receptor beta chains in this list originate from one sample, sequenced in a study of blood T cell repertoires in COVID-19. Clones were sequenced by immunoSEQ multiplex PCR, and TCRdb holds only the in-frame ones, with some missing. The data contain approximately 270,000 clones, around 90% of them singletons. The sample was peripheral blood. Source of these receptors: a man over 45 with acute or convalescent COVID-19.

The gene calls are TRBV11-2 and TRBJ1-4; the D gene is possibly TRBD1 (6 bases). Between the trimmed V and J ends, which lost 1 base and 10 bases, there was a span of 13 bases. The CDR3 consists of 14 residues. Germline CDR1 is SGHAT and CDR2 is FQNNGV. DNA of the CDR3: TGTGCCAGCAGCTTAGTTGCAGGGGTTGGAAAACTGTTTTTT. Translation gives CASSLVAGVGKLFF. Full variable domain (rest looked up from reference TRBV11-2 and TRBJ1-4): EAGVAQSPRYKIIEKRQSVAFWCNPISGHATLYWYQQILGQGPKLLIQFQNNGVVDDSQLPKDRFSAERLKGVDSTLKIQPAKLEDSAVYLCASSLVAGVGKLFFGSGTQLSVL.

V usage is TRBV30 and J usage is TRBJ1-3; possibly TRBD1 for D (5 bases). Germline-derived CDR1 and CDR2 are GTSNPN and SVGIG (reference sequence). V was clipped by 3 bases and J by 0 bases, with 12 bases between them. The CDR3 is made up of 15 amino acids. The CDR3 loop is CAWRGGTYSGNTIYF. For the CDR3, the DNA is TGTGCCTGGAGGGGCGGGACCTACTCTGGAAACACCATATATTTT.